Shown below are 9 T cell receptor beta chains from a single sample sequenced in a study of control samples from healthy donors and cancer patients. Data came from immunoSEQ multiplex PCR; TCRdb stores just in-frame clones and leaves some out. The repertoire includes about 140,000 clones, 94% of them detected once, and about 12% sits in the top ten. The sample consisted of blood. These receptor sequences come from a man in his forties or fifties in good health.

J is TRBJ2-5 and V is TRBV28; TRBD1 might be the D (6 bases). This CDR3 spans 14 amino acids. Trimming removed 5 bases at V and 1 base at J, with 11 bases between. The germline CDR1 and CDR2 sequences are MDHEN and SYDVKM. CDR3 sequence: CASSQPGVQETQYF. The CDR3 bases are TGTGCCAGCAGTCAGCCAGGGGTCCAAGAGACCCAGTACTTC.

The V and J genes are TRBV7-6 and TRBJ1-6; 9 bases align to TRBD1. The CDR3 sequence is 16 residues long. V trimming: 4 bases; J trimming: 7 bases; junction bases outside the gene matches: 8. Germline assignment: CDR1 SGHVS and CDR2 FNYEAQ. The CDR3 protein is CASSSTTGGLNSPLHF. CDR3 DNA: TGTGCCAGCAGCTCAACGACAGGGGGTTTAAATTCACCCCTCCACTTT.

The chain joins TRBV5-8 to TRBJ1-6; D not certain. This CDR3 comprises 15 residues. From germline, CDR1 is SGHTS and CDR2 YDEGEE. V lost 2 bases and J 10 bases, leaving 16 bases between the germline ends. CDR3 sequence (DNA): TGTGCCAGCAGCTTCCAGGCATCGTACGGCTCACCCCTCCACTTT. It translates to CASSFQASYGSPLHF.

The chain's CDR3 is CASSNPGDRMGVYGYTF. The CDR3 bases are TGTGCCAGCAGCAACCCGGGAGACAGGATGGGTGTCTATGGCTACACCTTC. The chain links TRBV7-9 to TRBJ1-2, with D perhaps matching TRBD1 (6 bases). Trimming stripped 5 bases from V and 4 bases from J, with 23 bases between. The CDR3 covers 17 residues. Germline CDR1 is SEHNR and CDR2 is FQNEAQ (reference sequence).

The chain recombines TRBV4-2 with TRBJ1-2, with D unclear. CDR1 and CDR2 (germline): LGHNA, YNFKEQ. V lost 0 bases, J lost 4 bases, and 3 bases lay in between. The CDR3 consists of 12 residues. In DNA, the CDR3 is TGTGCCAGCAGCCAAGAAATCTATGGCTACACCTTC. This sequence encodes CASSQEIYGYTF.

The CDR3 region is CASSIAGLSNQPQHF. The DNA for the CDR3 is TGTGCCAGTAGTATCGCAGGTCTTAGCAATCAGCCCCAGCATTTT. The chain has TRBV19 and TRBJ1-5; D gene unclear. This CDR3 contains 15 residues. The V gene lost 3 bases and the J gene lost 0 bases, with 9 bases spanning the gap. Germline V CDR1 and CDR2: LNHDA, SQIVND (reference sequence).

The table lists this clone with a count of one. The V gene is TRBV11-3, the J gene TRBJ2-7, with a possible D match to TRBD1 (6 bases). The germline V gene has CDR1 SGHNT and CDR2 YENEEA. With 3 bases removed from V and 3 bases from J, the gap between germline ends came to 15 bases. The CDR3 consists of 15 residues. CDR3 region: CASSLATGSLYEQYF. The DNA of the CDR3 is TGTGCCAGCAGCTTGGCTACAGGGAGCCTCTACGAGCAGTACTTC.

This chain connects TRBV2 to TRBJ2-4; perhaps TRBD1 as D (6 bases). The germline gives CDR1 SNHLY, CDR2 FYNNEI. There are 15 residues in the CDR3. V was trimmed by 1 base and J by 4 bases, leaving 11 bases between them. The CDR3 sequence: CASSEDRAVKNIQYF. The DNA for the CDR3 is TGTGCCAGCAGTGAAGACAGGGCCGTTAAAAACATTCAGTACTTC.

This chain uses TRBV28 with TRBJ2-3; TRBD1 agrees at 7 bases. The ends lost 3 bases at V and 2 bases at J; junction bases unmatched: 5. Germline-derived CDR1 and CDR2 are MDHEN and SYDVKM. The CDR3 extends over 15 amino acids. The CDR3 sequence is CASSFNGQDTDTQYF. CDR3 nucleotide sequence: TGTGCCAGCAGTTTTAATGGACAGGACACAGATACGCAGTATTTT.